This T cell receptor (beta chain) was found in a study of OX40 agonist ivuxolimab in advanced cancers. The table came from immunoSEQ multiplex PCR; TCRdb's copy has only in-frame clones and leaves some out. The sample lists 70,000 or so clones, 90% occurring once. The sequencing here drew on CD4+ or CD8+ T cells sorted from blood, taken in a trial of the OX40 agonist ivuxolimab. The receptor was derived from an adult with an advanced solid tumor such as melanoma, head and neck, liver or kidney cancer.

The CDR3 region has the DNA TGTGCCAGCAGCTCCCGACTCCCGACAGAAGGCACAGATACGCAGTATTTT. Amino acid sequence: CASSSRLPTEGTDTQYF. The chain employs TRBV7-3 and TRBJ2-3, with D perhaps matching TRBD1 (5 bases). In germline, CDR1 is SGHTA, CDR2 FQGTGA. The CDR3 contains 17 residues. With 4 bases removed from V and 1 base from J, the gap between germline ends came to 18 bases. The full variable domain, its missing parts supplied by reference TRBV7-3 and TRBJ2-3, is GAGVSQTPSNKVTEKGKYVELRCDPISGHTALYWYRQSLGQGPEFLIYFQGTGAADDSGLPNDRFFAVRPEGSVSTLKIQRTERGDSAVYLCASSSRLPTEGTDTQYFGPGTRLTVL.